A selection of T cell receptor beta chains follows, all from one sample in a study of CD8+CD57+ T cells in acquired aplastic anemia. TCRdb processed the reads anew with MiXCR; each CDR3 protein has one entry. The table has about 98,000 distinct CDR3 sequences, about 66% seen once; the top ten hold 65%. Sequencing was performed on sorted CD4+, CD8+, or CD8+CD57+ T cells (not recorded which) from PBMCs. The receptor source for this set is a human donor with aplastic anemia. Each CDR3 is given with its conserved first and last residue. D genes are given only for firm matches. Clone size, where shown, is once, few, many, or a class for clones that have expanded.

D: TRBD1
size: many
V: TRBV7-9
J: TRBJ2-7
length: 17
DNA: TGTGCCAGCAGCTCCCCCCGAGCGACAGGGGAACTCTACGAGCAGTACTTC
CDR3: CASSSPRATGELYEQYF

D: TRBD1
size: .
V: TRBV24-1
J: TRBJ1-2
length: 15
DNA: TGTGCCACCAGTGATCCGACAGGGGGATACTATGGCTACACCTTC
CDR3: CATSDPTGGYYGYTF

D: .
size: many
V: TRBV5-1
J: TRBJ2-7
length: 15
DNA: TGCGCCAGCAGCTGGGCGGGGGAAGGGGGCTACGAGCAGTACTTC
CDR3: CASSWAGEGGYEQYF

D: .
size: .
V: TRBV2
J: TRBJ1-2
length: 14
DNA: TGTGCCAGCAGTGAAGAACAGGGAGGCTATGGCTACACCTTC
CDR3: CASSEEQGGYGYTF

D: .
size: many
V: TRBV5-6
J: TRBJ2-7
length: 14
DNA: TGTGCCAGCAGCTTGGCCGCAGATCCTTTCGAGCAGTACTTC
CDR3: CASSLAADPFEQYF

D: TRBD2
size: .
V: TRBV3-1
J: TRBJ2-3
length: 17
DNA: TGTGCCAGCAGCCAAGATCCCAGCGGGAGGGCCTCGGATACGCAGTATTTT
CDR3: CASSQDPSGRASDTQYF

D: TRBD1
size: .
V: TRBV19
J: TRBJ2-7
length: 15
DNA: TGTGCCAGTAGTACCTCCTGGACAGGGGGCTACGAGCAGTACTTC
CDR3: CASSTSWTGGYEQYF

D: .
size: .
V: TRBV10-3
J: TRBJ1-2
length: 12
DNA: TGTGCCAGTGTTAACAGGGATCGTGGCTACACCTTC
CDR3: CASVNRDRGYTF

D: TRBD2
size: .
V: TRBV29-1
J: TRBJ2-1
length: 14
DNA: TGCAGCGTGCCGGGAGCTAGCGGGTACAATGAGCAGTTCTTC
CDR3: CSVPGASGYNEQFF

D: .
size: .
V: TRBV2
J: TRBJ1-1
length: 14
DNA: TGTGCCAGCAGTTTAAGACACGAGAACACTGAAGCTTTCTTT
CDR3: CASSLRHENTEAFF

D: TRBD1
size: .
V: TRBV20-1
J: TRBJ2-3
length: 14
DNA: TGCAGTGCTAGAGATAGCACAGGGGGGATTGGGCAGTATTTT
CDR3: CSARDSTGGIGQYF

D: .
size: .
V: TRBV7-8
J: TRBJ2-7
length: 13
DNA: TGTGCCAGCAGCCCCGACAGACCCTACGAGCAGTACTTC
CDR3: CASSPDRPYEQYF

D: TRBD1
size: .
V: TRBV7-8
J: TRBJ2-2
length: 15
DNA: TGTGCCAGCAGCTTGGGGACAGGGAGGACCGGGGAGCTGTTTTTT
CDR3: CASSLGTGRTGELFF

D: TRBD2
size: many
V: TRBV20-1
J: TRBJ2-1
length: 15
DNA: TGCAGTGCTAGGGCGACTAGCGGGGGCACCAATGAGCAGTTCTTC
CDR3: CSARATSGGTNEQFF

D: .
size: .
V: TRBV5-1
J: TRBJ2-7
length: 14
DNA: TGCGCCAGCAGCTTGGTAGCCAGGGGCTACGAGCAGTACTTC
CDR3: CASSLVARGYEQYF

D: .
size: .
V: TRBV6-1
J: TRBJ2-7
length: 16
DNA: TGTGCCAGCAGTACCTTTTCGGCGCTTGGGTCCTACGAGCAGTACTTC
CDR3: CASSTFSALGSYEQYF

D: .
size: .
V: TRBV7-9
J: TRBJ2-5
length: 15
DNA: TGTGCCAGCAGCTCGGCGACCGGTGTCCTGGAGACCCAGTACTTC
CDR3: CASSSATGVLETQYF